A selection of T cell receptor beta chains follows, all from one sample in a study of T cells after posttransplantation cyclophosphamide. Only in-frame clones appear in the TCRdb table, and some are missing; sequencing was by immunoSEQ multiplex PCR. The sample holds some 20,000 clones, approximately 74% seen once. Here the sequenced sample was PBMCs, taken after an allogeneic stem cell transplant with post-transplant cyclophosphamide. Every receptor here comes from a male patient in his thirties who received an allogeneic stem cell transplant from a related donor, was CMV-positive, and had acute GVHD only. A subset of T cells may come from the graft donor. Both conserved end residues are part of each CDR3. A D gene is named only where the DNA matches it firmly. Rows give clone size only sometimes, using once, few, many, or a class for an expanded clone.

NA	TRBV4-1	TRBD1	TRBJ2-7	TGCGCCAGCAGCCAATCGACAGGGACCGAGCAGTACTTC	CASSQSTGTEQYF
few	TRBV10-1	NA	TRBJ2-7	TGCGCCAGCAGTGTTGCGAACTCCCGCTCCTACGAGCAGTACTTC	CASSVANSRSYEQYF
NA	TRBV11-2	TRBD1	TRBJ2-7	TGTGCCAGCAGCTTAGGTGGCAGGGGGAGCTCCTACGAGCAGTACTTC	CASSLGGRGSSYEQYF
NA	TRBV6-5	TRBD2	TRBJ2-2	TGTGCCAGCCACGGGACTAGCGCCTACACCGGGGAGCTGTTTTTT	CASHGTSAYTGELFF
NA	TRBV5-1	NA	TRBJ2-1	TGCGCCAGCAGCTTGGGACGGAGAGATTTCAATGAGCAGTTCTTC	CASSLGRRDFNEQFF
NA	TRBV7-8	NA	TRBJ1-2	TGTGCCAGCAGCCATAGAGTGGTCAGGAACTATGGCTACACCTTC	CASSHRVVRNYGYTF
NA	TRBV6-1	TRBD1	TRBJ1-5	TGTGCCAGCAGTGCCTGGGGACAGGACGATCAGCCCCAGCATTTT	CASSAWGQDDQPQHF
NA	TRBV6-6	NA	TRBJ2-7	TGTGCCAGCAGTTACTCGAGATGGGCCGCCGAGCAGTACTTC	CASSYSRWAAEQYF
NA	TRBV11-3	TRBD2	TRBJ2-2	TGTGCCAGCAGCAAAACACTAGCGGGGGGGCCCGGGGAGCTGTTTTTT	CASSKTLAGGPGELFF
NA	TRBV2	NA	TRBJ2-1	TGTGCCAGCGGGAGGGACACCTCGCAGTTCTTC	CASGRDTSQFF
NA	TRBV18	NA	TRBJ1-3	TGTGCCAGCTCACCATCAGGGGTCTCTGGAAACACCATATATTTT	CASSPSGVSGNTIYF
NA	TRBV7-2	NA	TRBJ2-5	TGTGCCAGCAGCTTAGTCGGCGGGGTCCAAGAGACCCAGTACTTC	CASSLVGGVQETQYF
once	TRBV7-9	TRBD2	TRBJ2-7	TGTGCCAGCAGCCCACCGGCGGGAGTTCACGAGCAGTACTTC	CASSPPAGVHEQYF
NA	TRBV9	TRBD2	TRBJ2-1	TGTGCCAGCAGCGTATGGGCGGGGGAGCTGAACAATGAGCAGTTCTTC	CASSVWAGELNNEQFF
once	TRBV19	NA	TRBJ1-3	TGTGCCAGTAGTATCCGACACTCTGGAAACACCATATATTTT	CASSIRHSGNTIYF
NA	TRBV11-2	TRBD1	TRBJ2-7	TGTGCCACCCAACTTTCGACAGGGGGCGGTTACGAGCAGTACTTC	CATQLSTGGGYEQYF
NA	TRBV7-2	NA	TRBJ2-1	TGTGCCAGCAGCTTAGTAGGGGCGCGAGGCAATGAGCAGTTCTTC	CASSLVGARGNEQFF
NA	TRBV30	NA	TRBJ1-6	TGTGCCTGGAGTGTAGGGGGAACCCTATCACCCCTCCACTTT	CAWSVGGTLSPLHF